These 13 T cell receptor beta chains came from one sample sequenced in a study of identical twins. TCRdb re-derived calls from the 5' RACE reads in MiXCR, one entry per CDR3 protein. The data show a few hundred thousand distinct CDR3 sequences, around 15% seen once. A further study also used this sample, focusing on yellow fever vaccine responses in identical twins.

The sample comprised CD4+ T cells sorted from blood. These receptors were collected from a woman aged 18 to 35 in good health.

The chain has TRBV5-1 and TRBJ2-2; TRBD2 might be the D (5 bases). CDR3 length: 17 amino acids. The germline V gene encodes CDR1 SGHRS and CDR2 YFSETQ. Trimming left V 4 bases short and J 0 bases short, with 16 bases between. CDR3 nucleotides: TGCGCCAGCAGCGTCGGGATGGGATCCGCGAACACCGGGGAGCTGTTTTTT. This codes for CASSVGMGSANTGELFF.

The rearrangement uses TRBV7-2 and TRBJ2-3; 7 bases fit TRBD2. V gave up 0 bases and J gave up 4 bases; unmatched junction bases: 4. Germline-derived CDR1 and CDR2 are SGHTA and FQGNSA. The CDR3 length is 15 residues. CDR3 region: CASSLAAGVADTQYF. The CDR3 nucleotides read TGTGCCAGCAGCTTAGCGGCGGGAGTCGCAGATACGCAGTATTTT.

The J gene is TRBJ1-2, the V gene TRBV7-9, with a weak D call TRBD1 (6 bases). Per the germline V gene, CDR1 is SEHNR and CDR2 is FQNEAQ (reference sequence). This CDR3 spans 15 amino acids. Trimming left V 5 bases short and J 3 bases short, with 16 bases between. CDR3 in amino acids: CASSPARDTDYGYTF. The CDR3 bases are TGTGCCAGCAGCCCCGCCCGGGACACTGACTATGGCTACACCTTC.

The chain carries TRBV11-3 and TRBJ1-3; unclear D gene. CDR1 is SGHNT, CDR2 YENEEA, per germline. The CDR3 is made up of 12 amino acids. Trimming stripped 1 base from V and 8 bases from J, with 6 bases between. CDR3 amino acids: CASSLAADTIYF. The CDR3 DNA follows: TGTGCCAGCAGCTTAGCCGCGGACACCATATATTTT.

V usage is TRBV29-1 and J usage is TRBJ2-1; D tentatively reads TRBD1 or TRBD2 (5 bases each). CDR1 and CDR2 (germline): SQVTM, ANQGSEA. The CDR3 has 11 residues. V gave up 7 bases and J gave up 10 bases, with 14 bases separating them. The CDR3 region has the DNA TGCAGCGCCTGGGTGAGGGGCGAGCAGTTCTTC. It yields the protein CSAWVRGEQFF.

This clonotype was seen a handful of times. The chain employs TRBV20-1 and TRBJ2-3, with 11 bases aligning to TRBD2. Germline CDR1 DFQATT, CDR2 SNEGSKA (reference sequence). The ends lost 2 bases at V and 4 bases at J; junction bases unmatched: 5. The CDR3 extends over 15 amino acids. In DNA, the CDR3 is TGCAGTGCTAGAACGACTAGCGGGGCCGCAGATACGCAGTATTTT. This encodes CSARTTSGAADTQYF.

There are many counts of this clonotype. The chain combines TRBV12-3 or TRBV12-4 with TRBJ2-3, with TRBD2 matching 7 bases. The CDR3 covers 14 residues. Trimming cost V 3 bases and J 1 base; bases outside gene matches: 1. CDR3 amino acids: CASSFSGRTDTQYF. The CDR3 DNA sequence: TGTGCCAGCAGTTTTAGCGGGCGCACAGATACGCAGTATTTT.

This clonotype was detected a few times. This rearrangement joins TRBV20-1 to TRBJ2-1, with TRBD2 matching over 8 bases. V was pared by 0 bases and J by 4 bases, with 8 bases of the junction left unmatched. The CDR3 totals 16 residues. CDR1 DFQATT and CDR2 SNEGSKA come from the germline V gene (reference sequence). The CDR3 region has the DNA TGCAGTGCTAGAGAAGCGGGAGCCGCCCTTTACAATGAGCAGTTCTTC. It encodes CSAREAGAALYNEQFF.

The genes are TRBV5-1 and TRBJ2-7; 10 bases are a match to TRBD1. The length of the CDR3 is 13 residues. Per the germline V gene, CDR1 is SGHRS and CDR2 is YFSETQ. With 6 bases clipped from V and 5 bases from J, the junction kept 5 bases outside the gene matches. This CDR3 is CASNRDRGDEQYF. The CDR3 DNA is TGCGCCAGCAACCGGGACAGGGGAGACGAGCAGTACTTC.

This clonotype was seen a few times. This rearrangement joins TRBV5-1 to TRBJ2-3; TRBD1 matches at 10 bases. Losses at the gene ends were 4 bases for V and 5 bases for J; bases not matched to a gene: 16. CDR3 length: 18 residues. Germline CDR1 and CDR2: SGHRS and YFSETQ. The CDR3 here is CASSPTRTGGIEGDTQYF. Here the CDR3 DNA reads TGCGCCAGCAGCCCGACTCGGACAGGGGGTATTGAAGGAGATACGCAGTATTTT.

In its sample, this clonotype was seen a few times. This sequence joins TRBV5-1 and TRBJ2-1; D unclear. This CDR3 contains 16 residues. Germline CDR1 reads SGHRS; CDR2 reads YFSETQ. The V end lost 1 base, the J end lost 0 bases, and 11 bases lay between the germline ends. In DNA form, the CDR3 reads TGCGCCAGCAGCTTGTGGGCGGAGAGCTCCTACAATGAGCAGTTCTTC. Translation: CASSLWAESSYNEQFF.

In its sample, this clonotype was seen once. V is TRBV9 and J is TRBJ1-1; D not certain. Per the germline V gene, CDR1 is SGDLS and CDR2 is YYNGEE. V lost 1 base and J lost 1, with 5 bases in between. The CDR3 spans 13 residues. The CDR3 DNA sequence: TGTGCCAGCAGCGTAATGACGAACACTGAAGCTTTCTTT. Encoded protein: CASSVMTNTEAFF.

V gene TRBV12-3 or TRBV12-4 combines with J gene TRBJ1-2; D ambiguous. V lost 4 bases, J lost 4 bases, and 22 bases lay in between. The CDR3 consists of 17 residues. The CDR3 reads CASSSTRWQRIFYGYTF. The CDR3 region has the DNA TGTGCCAGCAGTTCCACTAGGTGGCAGAGGATTTTCTATGGCTACACCTTC.